Sequencing of this T cell receptor beta chain was carried out in a study of shared clonotypes between healthy human individuals. TCRdb's copy holds only in-frame clones and misses some; the assay was immunoSEQ multiplex PCR. The sample has about 2.4 million clones, around nine tenths seen once. Germline loops: CDR1 SGDLS, CDR2 YYNGEE. CDR3 length: 17 amino acids. The V end lost 0 bases, the J end lost 4 bases, and 19 bases lay between the germline ends. J is TRBJ2-5 and V is TRBV9; D assignment may be TRBD1 or TRBD2 (5 bases each). This clonotype was obtained from a man aged 18 to 30 in good health. Sequences were obtained from naive CD4+ T cells sorted from blood. Subset given: CD45RA+ positively selected. The CDR3 bases are TGTGCCAGCAGCGTAGGGTCTTGGGGTGGGGGTAGAGAGACCCAGTACTTC. This translates into CASSVGSWGGGRETQYF.